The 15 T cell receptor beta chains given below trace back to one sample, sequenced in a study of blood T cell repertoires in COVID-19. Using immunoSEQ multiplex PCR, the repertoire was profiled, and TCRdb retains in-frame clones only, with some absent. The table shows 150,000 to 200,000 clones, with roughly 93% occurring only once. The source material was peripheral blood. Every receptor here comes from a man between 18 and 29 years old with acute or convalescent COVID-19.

The DNA of the CDR3 is TGCAGCGTTGTAACCAGGAACACTGAAGCTTTCTTT. Residues: CSVVTRNTEAFF. The J gene is TRBJ1-1, the V gene TRBV29-1; D call uncertain. The CDR3 runs 12 residues. Germline V gives CDR1 SQVTM, CDR2 ANQGSEA. V shed 4 bases and J shed 1 base, with 7 bases lying between them. The complete variable domain, with remaining parts taken from reference TRBV29-1 and TRBJ1-1, reads SAVISQKPSRDICQRGTSLTIQCQVDSQVTMMFWYRQQPGQSLTLIATANQGSEATYESGFVIDKFPISRPNLTFSTLTVSNMSPEDSSIYLCSVVTRNTEAFFGQGTRLTVV.

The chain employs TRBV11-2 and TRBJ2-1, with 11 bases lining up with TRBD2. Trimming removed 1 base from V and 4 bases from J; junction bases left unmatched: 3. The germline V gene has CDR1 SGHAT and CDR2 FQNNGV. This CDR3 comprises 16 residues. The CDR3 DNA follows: TGTGCCAGCAGCTTAGCTTTAGCGGGAGGGTACAATGAGCAGTTCTTC. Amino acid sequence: CASSLALAGGYNEQFF. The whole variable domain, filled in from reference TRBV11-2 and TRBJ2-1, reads EAGVAQSPRYKIIEKRQSVAFWCNPISGHATLYWYQQILGQGPKLLIQFQNNGVVDDSQLPKDRFSAERLKGVDSTLKIQPAKLEDSAVYLCASSLALAGGYNEQFFGPGTRLTVL.

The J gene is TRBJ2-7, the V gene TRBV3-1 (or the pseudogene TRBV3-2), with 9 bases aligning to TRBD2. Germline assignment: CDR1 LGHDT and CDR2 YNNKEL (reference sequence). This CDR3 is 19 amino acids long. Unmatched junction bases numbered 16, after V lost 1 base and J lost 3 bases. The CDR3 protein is CASSQVHDYGREGLYEQYF. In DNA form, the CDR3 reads TGTGCCAGCAGCCAAGTTCATGATTACGGGCGGGAGGGCCTCTACGAGCAGTACTTC.

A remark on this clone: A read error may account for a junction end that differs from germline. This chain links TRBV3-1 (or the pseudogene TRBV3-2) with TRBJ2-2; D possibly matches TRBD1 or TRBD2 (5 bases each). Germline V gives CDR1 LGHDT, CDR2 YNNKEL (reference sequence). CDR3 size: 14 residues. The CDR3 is CASNQQEATGELFF. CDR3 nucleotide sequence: TGTGCCAGCAACCAACAGGAGGCCACCGGGGAGCTGTTTTTT.

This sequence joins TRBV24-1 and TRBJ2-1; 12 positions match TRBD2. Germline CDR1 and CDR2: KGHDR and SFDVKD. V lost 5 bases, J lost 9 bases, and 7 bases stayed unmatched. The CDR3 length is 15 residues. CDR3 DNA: TGTGCCACCAGTGTCGGGACTAGCGGGTTAGCTGAGCAGTTCTTC. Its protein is CATSVGTSGLAEQFF.

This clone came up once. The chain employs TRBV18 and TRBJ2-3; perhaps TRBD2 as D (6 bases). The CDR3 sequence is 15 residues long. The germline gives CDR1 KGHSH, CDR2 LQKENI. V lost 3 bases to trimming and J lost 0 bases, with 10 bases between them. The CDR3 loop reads CASSPGRGSTDTQYF. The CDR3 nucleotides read TGTGCCAGCTCACCGGGACGGGGGAGCACAGATACGCAGTATTTT.

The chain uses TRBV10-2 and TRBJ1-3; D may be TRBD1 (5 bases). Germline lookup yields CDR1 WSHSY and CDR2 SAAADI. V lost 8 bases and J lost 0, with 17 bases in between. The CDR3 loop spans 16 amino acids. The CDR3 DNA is TGCGCCAGCTGGGGGGTAGGGCAGATCTCTGGAAACACCATATATTTT. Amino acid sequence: CASWGVGQISGNTIYF.

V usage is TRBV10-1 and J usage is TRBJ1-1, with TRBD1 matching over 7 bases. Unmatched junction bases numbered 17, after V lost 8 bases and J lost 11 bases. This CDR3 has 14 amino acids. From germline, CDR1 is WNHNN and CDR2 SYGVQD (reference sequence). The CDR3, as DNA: TGCGCCAGCCGGGCAGGAGGGCAGGGGGGATTGGCTTTCTTT. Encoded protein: CASRAGGQGGLAFF.

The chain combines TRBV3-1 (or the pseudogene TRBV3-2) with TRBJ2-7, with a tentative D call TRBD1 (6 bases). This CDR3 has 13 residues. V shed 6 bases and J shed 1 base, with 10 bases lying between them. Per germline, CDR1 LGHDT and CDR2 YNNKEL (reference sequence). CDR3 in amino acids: CASRHTGSYEQYF. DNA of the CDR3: TGTGCCAGCAGGCACACAGGGTCCTACGAGCAGTACTTC.

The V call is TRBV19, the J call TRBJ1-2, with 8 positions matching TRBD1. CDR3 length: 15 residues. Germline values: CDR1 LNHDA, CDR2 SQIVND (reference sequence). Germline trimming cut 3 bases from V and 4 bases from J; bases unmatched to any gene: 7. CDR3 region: CASSIRGPGGYGYTF. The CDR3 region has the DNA TGTGCCAGTAGTATCAGGGGGCCCGGCGGCTATGGCTACACCTTC.

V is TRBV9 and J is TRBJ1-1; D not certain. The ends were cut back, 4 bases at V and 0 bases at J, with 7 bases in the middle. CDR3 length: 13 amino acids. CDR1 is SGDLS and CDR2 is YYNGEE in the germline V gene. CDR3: CASSKLLNTEAFF. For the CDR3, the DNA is TGTGCCAGCAGCAAACTTTTGAACACTGAAGCTTTCTTT.

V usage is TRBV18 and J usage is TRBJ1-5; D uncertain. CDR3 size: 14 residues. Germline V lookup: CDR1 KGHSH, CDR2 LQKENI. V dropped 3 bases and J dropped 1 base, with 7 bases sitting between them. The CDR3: CASSPMRSNQPQHF. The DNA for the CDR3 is TGTGCCAGCTCACCCATGAGGAGCAATCAGCCCCAGCATTTT.

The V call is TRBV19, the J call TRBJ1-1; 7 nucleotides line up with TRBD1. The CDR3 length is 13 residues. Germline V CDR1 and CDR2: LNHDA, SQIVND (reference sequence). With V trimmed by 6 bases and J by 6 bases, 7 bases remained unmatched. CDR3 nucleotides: TGTGCCAGTAGCCGACAGGGTTTCGCTGAAGCTTTCTTT. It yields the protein CASSRQGFAEAFF. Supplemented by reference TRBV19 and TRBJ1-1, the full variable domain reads DGGITQSPKYLFRKEGQNVTLSCEQNLNHDAMYWYRQDPGQGLRLIYYSQIVNDFQKGDIAEGYSVSREKKESFPLTVTSAQKNPTAFYLCASSRQGFAEAFFGQGTRLTVV.

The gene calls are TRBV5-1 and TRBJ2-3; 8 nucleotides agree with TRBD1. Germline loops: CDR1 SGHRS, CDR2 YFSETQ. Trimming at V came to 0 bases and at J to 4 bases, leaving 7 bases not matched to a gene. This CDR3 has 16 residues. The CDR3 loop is CASSLGGTGGADTQYF. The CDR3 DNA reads TGCGCCAGCAGCTTGGGTGGGACAGGAGGTGCAGATACGCAGTATTTT.

The CDR3 protein is CASSFIAGGRTGELFF. The DNA for the CDR3 is TGTGCCAGCAGTTTCATAGCGGGGGGGCGTACCGGGGAGCTGTTTTTT. V gene TRBV28 combines with J gene TRBJ2-2; 11 bases line up with TRBD2. With V trimmed by 3 bases and J by 5 bases, 5 bases remained unmatched. This CDR3 contains 16 residues. Germline V lookup: CDR1 MDHEN, CDR2 SYDVKM.